The entry below gives a single T cell receptor beta chain sequence along with its context. The sample comes from a study of technical replicates of blood from a handful of donors. Profiling relied on immunoSEQ multiplex PCR, and the TCRdb table lists in-frame clones only, not all of them. The sample holds roughly 79,000 clones; about 94% are singletons and the top ten take roughly 0.36%. CDR1 and CDR2 (germline): MNHNS, SASEGT. This CDR3 comprises 14 residues. V shed 7 bases and J shed 4 bases, with 16 bases lying between them. V usage is TRBV6-1 and J usage is TRBJ1-1; D not resolved. The clonotype originates from a human donor in good health. The sample comprised T cells isolated from PBMCs. CDR3 bases: TGTGCCAGCAACTCCCTGGCAGGTGGCACTGAAGCTTTCTTT. Protein: CASNSLAGGTEAFF.